Listed below are T cell receptor beta chains from one sample, sequenced in a study of technical replicates of blood from a few donors. TCRdb keeps only in-frame clones here, not all; method: immunoSEQ multiplex PCR. The data show about 100,000 clones, 95% seen once. Sequencing was done on a sample of T cells isolated from PBMCs. The source of these receptors is a human donor in good health. Each CDR3 is given with its conserved first and last residue. Each record gives: V gene, D gene, clone size, J gene, CDR3 DNA, CDR3 protein. D genes are given only for firm matches. The size of a clone is reported for some rows only, either as once, few or many, or as a class for expanded clones.

>TRBV14|TRBD1|.|TRBJ1-2
TGTGCCAGCAGCCAAGGGGGACAGTTTCGCTATGGCTACACCTTC
CASSQGGQFRYGYTF
>TRBV6-4|TRBD2|.|TRBJ2-2
TGTGCCAGGAATACTAGCGGGCCTTGCGGGGAGCTGTTTTTT
CARNTSGPCGELFF
>TRBV7-6|.|.|TRBJ1-1
TGTGCCAGCAGCTTAGCTGTGGGGCGGGGGACTGAAGCTTTCTTT
CASSLAVGRGTEAFF
>TRBV4-1|TRBD2|.|TRBJ2-7
TGCGCCAGCAGCCAAGTTCCACTTAGCGGGACCTACCAGCAGTACTTC
CASSQVPLSGTYQQYF
>TRBV13|.|once|TRBJ2-2
TGTGCCAGCAGCTTACTACAGGGAGCGTACACCGGGGAGCTGTTTTTT
CASSLLQGAYTGELFF
>TRBV6-5|.|.|TRBJ2-5
TGTGCCAGCAGTCCCAACCGTGAAAAGGGGACTCGATCCTACTTC
CASSPNREKGTRSYF
>TRBV5-1|TRBD1|few|TRBJ1-1
TGCGCCAGCACACCAAACCGGGACAGGGGGCACGCTTTCTTT
CASTPNRDRGHAFF
>TRBV4-1|TRBD1|few|TRBJ1-2
TGCGCCAGCAGACCTTGGACAGGGACAAACTATGGCTACACCTTC
CASRPWTGTNYGYTF
>TRBV4-1|.|.|TRBJ1-2
TGCGCCAGCAGCCAAGACGATCTACAGGTGCGGATTCGAGGTGGCTACACCTTC
CASSQDDLQVRIRGGYTF
>TRBV6-6|.|.|TRBJ2-2
TGTGCCAGCAGCGGACGTGGGGGCGGAAACACCGGGGAGCTGTTTTTT
CASSGRGGGNTGELFF
>TRBV10-1|TRBD1|.|TRBJ2-3
TGCGCCAGCAGTTCTGGACAGGGGGAGGGCACAGATACGCAGTATTTT
CASSSGQGEGTDTQYF
>TRBV6-1|.|.|TRBJ1-5
TGTGCCAGCAGGGGCCCCCAGGCAGGGGATCCCCAGCATTTT
CASRGPQAGDPQHF
>TRBV29-1|TRBD1|.|TRBJ1-2
TGCAGCGTTGAAAAGGGGGGACAGGGCCGAGGGTACTATGGCTACACCTTC
CSVEKGGQGRGYYGYTF
>TRBV5-1|.|.|TRBJ2-3
TGCGCCAGCTCATGGGGGGGGGCCTTCACAGATACGCAGTATTTT
CASSWGGAFTDTQYF
>TRBV4-1|TRBD2|.|TRBJ2-1
TGCGCCAGCAGCCAAGTCACGCGACTAGCGGGAGACAATGAGCAGTTCTTC
CASSQVTRLAGDNEQFF
>TRBV11-3|.|.|TRBJ2-5
TGTGCCAGCAGCCGTCCGGGGGGCGATAAAGAGACCCAGTACTTC
CASSRPGGDKETQYF
>TRBV2|TRBD2|once|TRBJ2-5
TGTGCCAGCCCGGGGACTAGCGGGGGGCCAGGGGAGACCCAGTACTTC
CASPGTSGGPGETQYF
>TRBV7-9|.|.|TRBJ1-3
TGTGCCAACCGGGACAACTCTGGAAACACCATATATTTT
CANRDNSGNTIYF
>TRBV6-1|.|.|TRBJ2-7
TGTGCCAGCAGTGAAGAGGGACTTCCCTCCTACGAGCAGTACTTC
CASSEEGLPSYEQYF
>TRBV29-1|.|.|TRBJ2-5
TGCAGCGTACGGTTTGGAGAAGAGACCCAGTACTTC
CSVRFGEETQYF
>TRBV5-4|TRBD2|.|TRBJ2-5
TGTGCCAGCACCCCCGGGACTAGCGACTGGGAGACCCAGTACTTC
CASTPGTSDWETQYF
>TRBV6-1|.|.|TRBJ2-1
TGTGCCAGCAGCCGGTATGACAGCTCCTACAATGAGCAGTTCTTC
CASSRYDSSYNEQFF
>TRBV5-6|.|.|TRBJ2-2
TGTGCCAGCAGCATCGAACAGGGGAGGATGAGTACCGGGGAGCTGTTTTTT
CASSIEQGRMSTGELFF
>TRBV10-1|TRBD2|once|TRBJ2-1
TGCGCCAGCAGTGAGTTAGCGGGAGGTTATATTGAGCAGTTCTTC
CASSELAGGYIEQFF
>TRBV7-9|.|few|TRBJ1-1
TGTGCCAGCAGCTTCCCGGGGAACACTGAAGCTTTCTTT
CASSFPGNTEAFF
>TRBV27|TRBD2|.|TRBJ2-1
TGTGCCAGCAGTGGGGGACTAGGATACAATGAGCAGTTCTTC
CASSGGLGYNEQFF
>TRBV14|.|.|TRBJ1-5
TGTGCCAGCAGCCCAACAAGGCTTCAGGTTATCCCGCATTTT
CASSPTRLQVIPHF
>TRBV10-3|TRBD2|.|TRBJ2-3
TGTGCCACCACTAAAGACGAGACTAGCGGGAGTCGCACAGATACGCAGTATTTT
CATTKDETSGSRTDTQYF
>TRBV13|.|.|TRBJ2-1
TGTGCCAGCAGCCTGGGACTCCGGGACAATGAGCAGTTCTTC
CASSLGLRDNEQFF
>TRBV7-6|.|.|TRBJ1-1
TGTGCCAGCAGCTTAGAACAGAACACTGAAGCTTTCTTT
CASSLEQNTEAFF
>TRBV29-1|TRBD2|.|TRBJ2-2
TGCAGCGCCTCCCGGGGGGGAACCACCGGGGAGCTGTTTTTT
CSASRGGTTGELFF
>TRBV4-2|.|.|TRBJ1-1
TGTGCCAGCAGCCAAGCGGGGAACACTGAAGCTTTCTTT
CASSQAGNTEAFF
>TRBV27|.|.|TRBJ1-2
TGTGCCAGCATCAGGACAGCTAACTATGGCTACACCTTC
CASIRTANYGYTF
>TRBV5-8|.|.|TRBJ1-4
TGTGCCAGCAATCAGGGTCGTTCAACTAATGAAAAACTGTTTTTT
CASNQGRSTNEKLFF
>TRBV5-1|TRBD2|.|TRBJ2-7
TGCGCCAGCAGCCCGCAGACTAGCGGGGGGGGTTTAACCTACGAGCAGTACTTC
CASSPQTSGGGLTYEQYF
>TRBV6-1|.|.|TRBJ2-2
TGTGCCAGCAGTGCCGACAGATACACCGGGGAGCTGTTTTTT
CASSADRYTGELFF
>TRBV10-2|.|.|TRBJ2-1
TGCGCCAGCAGTGAGTTAGTACAGGGTACCCATGAGCAGTTCTTC
CASSELVQGTHEQFF
>TRBV28|TRBD2|.|TRBJ2-7
TGTGCCAGCAGTTCGGGGGCTAGCGGGAGGGCCTACGAGCAGTACTTC
CASSSGASGRAYEQYF
>TRBV19|.|.|TRBJ1-5
TGTGCCAGTAGTTCCAATAGCAATCAGCCCCAGCATTTT
CASSSNSNQPQHF
>TRBV6-5|.|.|TRBJ1-2
TGTGCCAGCAGCCAGGGGCCCTATGGCTACACCTTC
CASSQGPYGYTF
>TRBV10-1|TRBD2|.|TRBJ2-3
TGCGCCAGCAGTGAGTCCGGACTGGGCGGGGGGACCATTAGCACAGATACGCAGTATTTT
CASSESGLGGGTISTDTQYF
>TRBV15|.|.|TRBJ1-3
TGTGCCACCAGCAGAACAGGGCAGTCTGGAAACACCATATATTTT
CATSRTGQSGNTIYF
>TRBV4-1|TRBD1|.|TRBJ1-2
TGCGCCAGCAGCCAAGTCCAGGGGGCCGACTATGGCTACACCTTC
CASSQVQGADYGYTF
>TRBV2|TRBD1|.|TRBJ1-6
TGTGCCAGCAGTGCAGCGGGACAGTACTATTCACCCCTCCACTTT
CASSAAGQYYSPLHF
>TRBV29-1|.|.|TRBJ2-5
TGCAGCGTTGAAGATGAGGTTATAATAACGCCTTCCCAAGAGACCCAGTACTTC
CSVEDEVIITPSQETQYF
>TRBV19|.|.|TRBJ1-5
TGTGCCAGTAACATAGGAGTCCGTTCAATTCAGCCCCAGCATTTT
CASNIGVRSIQPQHF
>TRBV5-4|.|once|TRBJ2-3
TGTGCCAGCAGCTTGGGCCTTGGAGGAGGAGGGGCAGATACGCAGTATTTT
CASSLGLGGGGADTQYF
>TRBV9|TRBD2|.|TRBJ2-1
TGTGCCAGCAGCGTAGTTTCTAGCGGGGCCTACAATGAGCAGTTCTTC
CASSVVSSGAYNEQFF
>TRBV9|.|.|TRBJ2-7
TGTGCCAGCAGCCCGAGATCGACAGTCACCTACGAGCAGTACTTC
CASSPRSTVTYEQYF
>TRBV6-1|.|.|TRBJ1-1
TGTGCCAGCAGGTTCAGGGACACTGAAGCTTTCTTT
CASRFRDTEAFF
>TRBV4-1|TRBD2|once|TRBJ2-7
TGCGCCAGCAGCCAAGGGACTAGCGGGTTTGTGGGGCAGTACTTC
CASSQGTSGFVGQYF
>TRBV23-1|TRBD1|.|TRBJ1-2
TGCGCCAGCAGACCGACAGGGGCACGTACCTATGGCTACACCTTC
CASRPTGARTYGYTF
>TRBV14|.|.|TRBJ2-1
TGTGCCAGCTTTGCCTCGTCGGGGAACAATGAGCAGTTCTTC
CASFASSGNNEQFF
>TRBV2|TRBD2|.|TRBJ2-7
TGTGCCAGCAGTGAATCGCGGGAGGCCAATCTTTACGAGCAGTACTTC
CASSESREANLYEQYF